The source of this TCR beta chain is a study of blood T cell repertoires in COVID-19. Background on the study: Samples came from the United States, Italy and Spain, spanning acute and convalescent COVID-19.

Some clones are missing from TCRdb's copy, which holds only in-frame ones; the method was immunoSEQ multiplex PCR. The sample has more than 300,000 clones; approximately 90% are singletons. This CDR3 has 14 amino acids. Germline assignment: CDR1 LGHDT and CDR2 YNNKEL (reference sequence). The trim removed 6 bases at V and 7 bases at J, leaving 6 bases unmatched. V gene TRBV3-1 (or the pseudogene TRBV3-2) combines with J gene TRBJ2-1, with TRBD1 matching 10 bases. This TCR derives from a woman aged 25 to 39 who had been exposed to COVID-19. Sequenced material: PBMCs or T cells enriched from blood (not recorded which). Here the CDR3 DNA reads TGTGCCAGCAGGGGGACAGGGGTTGGGAATGAGCAGTTCTTC. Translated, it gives CASRGTGVGNEQFF.